Listed below are T cell receptor beta chains from one sample, sequenced in a study of T cells in tuberculosis. Assay used: immunoSEQ multiplex PCR; TCRdb lists only in-frame clones, some missing. The table lists around 32,000 clones, approximately 94% of them singletons. The source material was PBMCs. All receptors come from a donor under 30 with latent tuberculosis or without tuberculosis infection. CDR3s leave out the opening cysteine and the closing phenylalanine or tryptophan. Each record gives: J gene, V gene, CDR3 protein.

TRBJ2-6 | TRBV9 | ASSPTGGFSGANVLT
TRBJ1-5 | TRBV6-5 | ASSYTPDRAQPQH
TRBJ2-7 | TRBV7-9 | ASTSGGSSYEQY
TRBJ2-3 | TRBV6-5 | ASSYSVAGVPDTQY
TRBJ2-2 | TRBV9 | ASSVGSGGPGGELF
TRBJ2-1 | TRBV29-1 | SVRGVGSYNEQF
TRBJ2-5 | TRBV2 | ASTRLFQETQY
TRBJ2-1 | TRBV5-1 | ASSLAGGSRINEQF
TRBJ2-2 | TRBV5-1 | ASSLDPRTGELF
TRBJ2-2 | TRBV5-5 | ASSLQQGELF
TRBJ2-2 | TRBV5-1 | ASSVRDTGPGELF
TRBJ1-4 | TRBV18 | ASSPKSMVFREEKLF
TRBJ2-3 | TRBV7-3 | ASSQQGTDTQY
TRBJ1-1 | TRBV6-1 | ASRPFLRWNTEAF
TRBJ2-1 | TRBV7-8 | ASSLIRRERSYNEQF
TRBJ2-5 | TRBV7-6 | ASSPAGETQY
TRBJ2-3 | TRBV15 | ATQRTGLTDTQY
TRBJ2-1 | TRBV9 | ASSVGGGASNEQF
TRBJ2-7 | TRBV27 | ASSLYPLSVPYEQY
TRBJ2-5 | TRBV2 | ASTKMPGGGQETQY
TRBJ1-2 | TRBV4-2 | ASSQGYGTGDHGYT
TRBJ1-4 | TRBV2 | ASSEGRGSQTNEKLF
TRBJ2-1 | TRBV27 | ASTRGGRPNNEQF
TRBJ2-4 | TRBV28 | ASSSGVRGRAKNIQY
TRBJ2-7 | TRBV7-6 | ASSMEKGGIYEQY
TRBJ2-1 | TRBV4-3 | ASSQDTTSYNEQF
TRBJ1-5 | TRBV10-3 | AISDEGREGKPQH
TRBJ2-1 | TRBV15 | ATSRDPLENEQF
TRBJ2-7 | TRBV10-3 | AISDPAGGSHEQY
TRBJ2-7 | TRBV7-2 | ASSLRGQKANEQY
TRBJ2-1 | TRBV6-5 | ASSRELAGDRF
TRBJ2-1 | TRBV5-8 | ASSLYVGPYYNEQF
TRBJ2-7 | TRBV20-1 | SARDSYEQY
TRBJ2-1 | TRBV2 | ASSEELSSYNEQF
TRBJ2-1 | TRBV5-1 | ASSSRAPGSYNEQF
TRBJ1-2 | TRBV30 | AWTWVGQGRGYT
TRBJ2-1 | TRBV18 | ASSPPGLAGGEQF
TRBJ1-1 | TRBV5-1 | ASRFGGVENTEAF
TRBJ2-7 | TRBV4-3 | ASSQDLETSGLYEQY
TRBJ2-3 | TRBV10-3 | AISDRGTSGSTDTQY
TRBJ2-2 | TRBV6-1 | ASRDASNTGELF
TRBJ2-7 | TRBV18 | ASTEHRDRNYEQY
TRBJ1-2 | TRBV19 | AIRNGQGYMDGYT
TRBJ2-7 | TRBV11-2 | ASSLGPGPYEQY
TRBJ2-7 | TRBV5-1 | ASSEDRFYEQY
TRBJ2-4 | TRBV19 | ASEGARNIQY
TRBJ2-5 | TRBV7-6 | ASSFRQQETQY
TRBJ2-5 | TRBV4-3 | ASSPGVAGETQY
TRBJ1-2 | TRBV25-1 | ASSDGTVYGYT
TRBJ1-5 | TRBV30 | AWSKARFNQPQH
TRBJ2-1 | TRBV6-4 | ASSDTGLAGVYNEQF
TRBJ1-5 | TRBV12-5 | ASGLVTPYRTNQPQH
TRBJ2-7 | TRBV5-1 | ASSLAAGRIEQY